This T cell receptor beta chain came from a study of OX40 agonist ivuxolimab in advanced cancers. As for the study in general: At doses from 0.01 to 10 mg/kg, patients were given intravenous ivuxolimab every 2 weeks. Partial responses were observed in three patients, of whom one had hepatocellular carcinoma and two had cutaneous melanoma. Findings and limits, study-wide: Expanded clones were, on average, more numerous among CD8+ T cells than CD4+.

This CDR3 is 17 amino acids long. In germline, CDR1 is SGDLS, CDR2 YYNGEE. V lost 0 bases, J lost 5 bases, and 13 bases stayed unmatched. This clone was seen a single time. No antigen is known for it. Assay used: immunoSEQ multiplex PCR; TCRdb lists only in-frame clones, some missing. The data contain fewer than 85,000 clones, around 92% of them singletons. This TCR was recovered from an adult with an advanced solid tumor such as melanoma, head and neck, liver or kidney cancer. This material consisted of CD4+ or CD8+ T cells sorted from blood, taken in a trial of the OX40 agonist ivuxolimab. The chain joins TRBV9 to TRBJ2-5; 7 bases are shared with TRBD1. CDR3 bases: TGTGCCAGCAGCGTAGATACAGGGGCCGTGGCCGGGGAGACCCAGTACTTC. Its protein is CASSVDTGAVAGETQYF.